Listed here are 5 T cell receptor beta chains from one sample, sequenced in a study of blood T cell repertoires in COVID-19. Generated by immunoSEQ multiplex PCR, the TCRdb table keeps only in-frame clones and is missing some. The sample lists a few hundred thousand clones; approximately 77% were seen once. The specimen sequenced was peripheral blood. Source of these receptors: a woman aged 18 to 35 with acute or convalescent COVID-19.

The DNA of the CDR3 is TGTGCCACCAGCAGAGAACAGGGGCCAAGGGCTTTCTTT. Protein sequence: CATSREQGPRAFF. This chain joins TRBV15 and TRBJ1-1, with 7 bases aligning to TRBD1. The CDR3 length is 13 residues. The germline V gene has CDR1 LNHNV and CDR2 YYDKDF (reference sequence). V trimming: 0 bases; J trimming: 11 bases; junction bases outside the gene matches: 6.

This clone showed up just once. The chain uses TRBV6-5 and TRBJ2-5; 9 bases line up with TRBD1. This CDR3 comprises 15 residues. Germline CDR1 is MNHEY and CDR2 is SVGAGI. The V and J ends lost 7 bases and 5 bases, in that order; junction bases with no gene match: 11. As DNA, the CDR3 is TGTGCCAGCACCGGACAGGGGTTATCTAGGGAGACCCAGTACTTC. Its protein product is CASTGQGLSRETQYF.

This clone was observed a few times. The chain employs TRBV5-1 and TRBJ2-7; D remains ambiguous. This CDR3 has 13 amino acids. With 1 base removed from V and 4 bases from J, the gap between germline ends came to 9 bases. Looked up from germline, CDR1 is SGHRS and CDR2 is YFSETQ. Here the CDR3 reads CASSLSFGYEQYF. CDR3 sequence (DNA): TGCGCCAGCAGCTTGAGTTTCGGGTACGAGCAGTACTTC. The full variable domain, completed using reference TRBV5-1 and TRBJ2-7, is KAGVTQTPRYLIKTRGQQVTLSCSPISGHRSVSWYQQTPGQGLQFLFEYFSETQRNKGNFPGRFSGRQFSNSRSEMNVSTLELGDSALYLCASSLSFGYEQYFGPGTRLTVT.

This chain connects TRBV2 to TRBJ2-3, with 7 nucleotides matching TRBD2. Per germline, CDR1 SNHLY and CDR2 FYNNEI. CDR3 length: 14 amino acids. V trimming: 4 bases; J trimming: 3 bases; junction bases outside the gene matches: 4. CDR3 nucleotides: TGTGCCAGCAGTGGGGGGGGTCGAACAGATACGCAGTATTTT. This encodes CASSGGGRTDTQYF.

The chain links TRBV7-3 to TRBJ2-1, with TRBD2 matching 12 bases. CDR1 and CDR2 (germline): SGHTA, FQGTGA. J lost 7 bases, V lost 3 bases, and 4 bases had no gene match. The CDR3 spans 15 residues. The CDR3 loop is CASSLGTSGLNEQFF. The CDR3 DNA follows: TGTGCCAGCAGCTTGGGGACTAGCGGGTTAAATGAGCAGTTCTTC.